This is a list of T cell receptor beta chains from one sample in a study of cytomegalovirus exposure and HLA in healthy donors. Assay: immunoSEQ multiplex PCR; the TCRdb copy retains only in-frame clones and omits some. Of about 240,000 clones in the sample, about 81% were seen once. Input material: PBMCs. Receptor source: a woman in her sixties or seventies in good health and CMV-seropositive. The CDR3 runs from the conserved cysteine through the conserved F or W. D genes are given only for firm matches. Not all rows give a size; the values are once, few, many and, for expanded clones, a class.

D	V	size	J	DNA	CDR3
-	TRBV19	-	TRBJ2-6	TGTGCCAGTAGTACAGGGTCTGGGGCCAACGTCCTGACTTTC	CASSTGSGANVLTF
TRBD2	TRBV13	-	TRBJ2-1	TGTGCCAGCAGCTTGGGACTAGCGGGAGTTTATGAGCAGTTCTTC	CASSLGLAGVYEQFF
TRBD2	TRBV2	few	TRBJ2-3	TGTGCCAGCAGTGAAGCGAGCGGGACTAACACAGATACGCAGTATTTT	CASSEASGTNTDTQYF
TRBD2	TRBV6-1	-	TRBJ2-2	TGTGCCAGCAGTGAAGCGCTTAGCGGGAGAACCGGGGAGCTGTTTTTT	CASSEALSGRTGELFF
-	TRBV4-1	-	TRBJ2-2	TGCGCCAGCAGCCAAGAAGAGCTCACCGGGGAGCTGTTTTTT	CASSQEELTGELFF
-	TRBV20-1	-	TRBJ2-7	TGCAGTGCTCGAGCAGGGTACGAGCAGTACTTC	CSARAGYEQYF
-	TRBV5-1	-	TRBJ1-2	TGCGCCAGCAGCTTGGGGGAACAGGTTTATGGCTACACCTTC	CASSLGEQVYGYTF
-	TRBV10-3	few	TRBJ2-3	TGTGCCATCAGTAGGGGCCCAGATACGCAGTATTTT	CAISRGPDTQYF
TRBD2	TRBV29-1	-	TRBJ2-7	TGCAGCGTACGGTCCGGACTAGCGGGCTCCTCCTACGAGCAGTACTTC	CSVRSGLAGSSYEQYF
-	TRBV15	few	TRBJ1-1	TGTGCCACCAGCAGAGATTCGCCCGGTAACACTGAAGCTTTCTTT	CATSRDSPGNTEAFF
-	TRBV28	few	TRBJ2-1	TGTGCCAGCAGTTTGGGGGGGCGTGAGCAGTTCTTC	CASSLGGREQFF
TRBD1	TRBV18	-	TRBJ1-2	TGTGCCAGCTCACCTCTAGCCGGGACAGGGGATGGCTACACCTTC	CASSPLAGTGDGYTF
-	TRBV15	-	TRBJ2-7	TGTGCCACCAGCAGAGACAGGGGTAGGCACGAGCAGTACTTC	CATSRDRGRHEQYF
-	TRBV30	-	TRBJ1-3	TGTGCCTGGCTCACAGGGCCTGTCGGAAACACCATATATTTT	CAWLTGPVGNTIYF
TRBD1	TRBV28	once	TRBJ1-1	TGTGCCAGCAGTCGAACAGGGGTAGGGATCACTGAAGCTTTCTTT	CASSRTGVGITEAFF